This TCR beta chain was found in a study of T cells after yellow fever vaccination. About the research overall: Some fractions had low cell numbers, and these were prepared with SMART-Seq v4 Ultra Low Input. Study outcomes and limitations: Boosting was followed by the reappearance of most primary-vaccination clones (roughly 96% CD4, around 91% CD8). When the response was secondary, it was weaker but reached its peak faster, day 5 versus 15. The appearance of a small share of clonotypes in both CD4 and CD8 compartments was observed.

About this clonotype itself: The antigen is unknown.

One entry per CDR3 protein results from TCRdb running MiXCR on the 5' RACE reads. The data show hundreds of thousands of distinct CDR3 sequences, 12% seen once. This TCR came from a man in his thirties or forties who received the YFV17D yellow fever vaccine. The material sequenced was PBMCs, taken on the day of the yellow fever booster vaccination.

For the CDR3, the DNA is TGTGCCAGCAGCCAACAAGATGTTCAGGGGAGGGCTGAAGCTTTCTTT. Protein: CASSQQDVQGRAEAFF. The chain links TRBV4-2 to TRBJ1-1, with D possibly being TRBD1 (6 bases). Trimming took 2 bases from V and 6 from J, leaving 19 bases between them. The CDR3 loop spans 16 amino acids. The germline V gene encodes CDR1 LGHNA and CDR2 YNFKEQ.